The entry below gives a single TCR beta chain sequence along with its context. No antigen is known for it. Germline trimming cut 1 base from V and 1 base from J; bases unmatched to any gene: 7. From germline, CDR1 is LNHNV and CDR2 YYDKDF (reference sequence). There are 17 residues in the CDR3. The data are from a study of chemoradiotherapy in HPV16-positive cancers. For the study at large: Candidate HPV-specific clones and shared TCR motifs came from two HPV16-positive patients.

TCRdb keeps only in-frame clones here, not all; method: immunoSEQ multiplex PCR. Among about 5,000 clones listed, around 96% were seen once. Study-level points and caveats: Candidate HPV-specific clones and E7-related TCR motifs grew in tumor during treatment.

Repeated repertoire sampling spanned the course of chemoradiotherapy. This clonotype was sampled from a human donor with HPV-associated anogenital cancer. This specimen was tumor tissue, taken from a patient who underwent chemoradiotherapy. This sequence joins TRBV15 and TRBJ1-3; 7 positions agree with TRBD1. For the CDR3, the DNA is TGTGCCACCAGCAGAGCGGCCCTGACAGGGTCTGGAAACACCATATATTTT. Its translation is CATSRAALTGSGNTIYF.